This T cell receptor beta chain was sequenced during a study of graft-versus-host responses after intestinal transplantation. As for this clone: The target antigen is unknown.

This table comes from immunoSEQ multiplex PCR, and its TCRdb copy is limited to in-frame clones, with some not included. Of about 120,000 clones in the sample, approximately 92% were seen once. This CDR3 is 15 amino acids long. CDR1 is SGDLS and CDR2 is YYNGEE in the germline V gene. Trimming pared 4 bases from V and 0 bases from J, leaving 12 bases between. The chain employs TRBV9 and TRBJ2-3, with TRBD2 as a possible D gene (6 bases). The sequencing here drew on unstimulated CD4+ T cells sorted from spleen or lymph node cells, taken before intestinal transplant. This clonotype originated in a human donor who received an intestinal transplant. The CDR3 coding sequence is TGTGCCAGCAGCCCGCCGGGGACTAGCACAGATACGCAGTATTTT. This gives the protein CASSPPGTSTDTQYF. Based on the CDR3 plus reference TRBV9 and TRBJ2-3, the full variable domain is DSGVTQTPKHLITATGQRVTLRCSPRSGDLSVYWYQQSLDQGLQFLIQYYNGEERAKGNILERFSAQQFPDLHSELNLSSLELGDSALYFCASSPPGTSTDTQYFGPGTRLTVL.